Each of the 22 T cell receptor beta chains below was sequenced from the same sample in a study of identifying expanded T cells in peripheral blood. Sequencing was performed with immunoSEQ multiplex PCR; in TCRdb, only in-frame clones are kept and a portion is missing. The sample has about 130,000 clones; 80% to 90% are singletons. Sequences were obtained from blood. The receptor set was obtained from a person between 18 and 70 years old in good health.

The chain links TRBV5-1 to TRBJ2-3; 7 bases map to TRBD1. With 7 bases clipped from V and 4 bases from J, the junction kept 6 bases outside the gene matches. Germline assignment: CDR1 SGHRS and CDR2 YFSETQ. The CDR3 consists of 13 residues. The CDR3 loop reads CASGTGVSDTQYF. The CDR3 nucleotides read TGCGCCAGCGGAACAGGGGTTTCAGATACGCAGTATTTT.

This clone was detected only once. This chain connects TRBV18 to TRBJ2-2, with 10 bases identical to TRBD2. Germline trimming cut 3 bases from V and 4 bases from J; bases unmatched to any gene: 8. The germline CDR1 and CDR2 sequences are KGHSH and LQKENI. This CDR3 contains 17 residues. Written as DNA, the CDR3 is TGTGCCAGCTCACCGGGACTAGCGAGGGTGAGCACCGGGGAGCTGTTTTTT. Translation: CASSPGLARVSTGELFF. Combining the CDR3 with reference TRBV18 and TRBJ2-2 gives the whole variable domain NAGVMQNPRHLVRRRGQEARLRCSPMKGHSHVYWYRQLPEEGLKFMVYLQKENIIDESGMPKERFSAEFPKEGPSILRIQQVVRGDSAAYFCASSPGLARVSTGELFFGEGSRLTVL.

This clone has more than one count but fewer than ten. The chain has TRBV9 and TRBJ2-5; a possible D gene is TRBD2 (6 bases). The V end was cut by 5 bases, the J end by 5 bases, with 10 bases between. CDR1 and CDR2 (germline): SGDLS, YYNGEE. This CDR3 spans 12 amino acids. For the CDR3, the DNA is TGTGCCAGCAGTCAAGGGAGGGAGACCCAGTACTTC. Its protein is CASSQGRETQYF.

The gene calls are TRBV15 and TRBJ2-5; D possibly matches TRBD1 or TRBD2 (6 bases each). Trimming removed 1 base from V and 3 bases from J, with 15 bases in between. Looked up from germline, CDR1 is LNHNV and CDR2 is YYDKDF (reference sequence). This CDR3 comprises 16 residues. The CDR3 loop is CATSRGGARVKETQYF. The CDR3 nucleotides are TGTGCCACCAGCAGAGGGGGGGCTAGGGTTAAAGAGACCCAGTACTTC. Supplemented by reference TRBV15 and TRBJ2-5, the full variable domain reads DAMVIQNPRYQVTQFGKPVTLSCSQTLNHNVMYWYQQKSSQAPKLLFHYYDKDFNNEADTPDNFQSRRPNTSFCFLDIRSPGLGDTAMYLCATSRGGARVKETQYFGPGTRLLVL.

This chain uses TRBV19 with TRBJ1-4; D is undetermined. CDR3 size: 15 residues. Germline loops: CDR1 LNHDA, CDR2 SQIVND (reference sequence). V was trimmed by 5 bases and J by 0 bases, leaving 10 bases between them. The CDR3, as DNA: TGTGCCAGTAGTCCACAGACTGCAACTAATGAAAAACTGTTTTTT. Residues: CASSPQTATNEKLFF.

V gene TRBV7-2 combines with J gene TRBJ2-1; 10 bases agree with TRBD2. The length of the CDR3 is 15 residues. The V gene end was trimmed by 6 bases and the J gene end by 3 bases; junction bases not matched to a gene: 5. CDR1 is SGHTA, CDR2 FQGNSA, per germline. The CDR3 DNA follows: TGTGCCAGCAGTCTGAGCGGGGGGGTCTACAATGAGCAGTTCTTC. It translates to CASSLSGGVYNEQFF.

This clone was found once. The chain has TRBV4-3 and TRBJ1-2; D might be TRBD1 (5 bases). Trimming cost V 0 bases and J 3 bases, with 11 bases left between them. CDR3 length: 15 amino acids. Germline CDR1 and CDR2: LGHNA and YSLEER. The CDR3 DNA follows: TGCGCCAGCAGCCAAGACTACGGGGGGGACTATGGCTACACCTTC. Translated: CASSQDYGGDYGYTF.

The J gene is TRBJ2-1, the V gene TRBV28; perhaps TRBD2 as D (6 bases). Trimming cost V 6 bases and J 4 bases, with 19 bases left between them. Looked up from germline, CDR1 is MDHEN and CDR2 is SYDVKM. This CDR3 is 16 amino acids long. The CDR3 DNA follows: TGTGCCAGCAGATACCCCTCGGGAGCGGGTTACAATGAGCAGTTCTTC. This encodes CASRYPSGAGYNEQFF.

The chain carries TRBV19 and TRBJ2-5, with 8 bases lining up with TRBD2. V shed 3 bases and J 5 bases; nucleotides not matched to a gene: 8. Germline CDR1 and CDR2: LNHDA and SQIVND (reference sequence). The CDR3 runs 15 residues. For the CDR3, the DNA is TGTGCCAGTAGTATCTCCGGGAGGGCCTGGGAGACCCAGTACTTC. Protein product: CASSISGRAWETQYF.

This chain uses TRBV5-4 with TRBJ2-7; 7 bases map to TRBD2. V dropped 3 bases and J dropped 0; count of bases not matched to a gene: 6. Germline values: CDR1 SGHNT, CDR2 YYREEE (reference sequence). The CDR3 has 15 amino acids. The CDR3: CASSSGLGGSYEQYF. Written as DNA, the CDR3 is TGTGCCAGCAGCTCAGGACTAGGAGGCTCCTACGAGCAGTACTTC.

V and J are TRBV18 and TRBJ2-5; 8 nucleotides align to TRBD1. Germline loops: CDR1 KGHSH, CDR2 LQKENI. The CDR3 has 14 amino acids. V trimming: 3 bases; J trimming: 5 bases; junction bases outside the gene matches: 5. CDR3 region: CASSPDRDKETQYF. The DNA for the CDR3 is TGTGCCAGCTCACCGGACAGGGACAAGGAGACCCAGTACTTC.

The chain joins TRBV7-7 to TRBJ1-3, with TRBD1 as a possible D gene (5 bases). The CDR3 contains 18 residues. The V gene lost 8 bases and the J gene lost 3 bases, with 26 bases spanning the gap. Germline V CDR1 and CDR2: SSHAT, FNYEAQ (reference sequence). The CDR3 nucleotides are TGTGCCAGCGTCGGGGGGGTATTAGGGGTTAGATTTGGAAACACCATATATTTT. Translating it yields CASVGGVLGVRFGNTIYF.

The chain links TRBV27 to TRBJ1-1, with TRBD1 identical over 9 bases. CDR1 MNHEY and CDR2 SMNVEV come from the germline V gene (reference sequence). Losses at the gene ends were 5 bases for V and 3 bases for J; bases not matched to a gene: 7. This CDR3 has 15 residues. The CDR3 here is CASSHYRGQDTEAFF. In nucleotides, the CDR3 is TGTGCCAGCAGTCATTACAGGGGGCAGGACACTGAAGCTTTCTTT.

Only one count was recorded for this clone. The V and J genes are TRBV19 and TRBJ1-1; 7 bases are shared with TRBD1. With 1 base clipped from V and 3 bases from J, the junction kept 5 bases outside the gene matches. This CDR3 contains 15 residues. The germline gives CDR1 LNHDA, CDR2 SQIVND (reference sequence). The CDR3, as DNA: TGTGCCAGTAGTATAGCCCCCGACAGGGACACTGAAGCTTTCTTT. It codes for CASSIAPDRDTEAFF.

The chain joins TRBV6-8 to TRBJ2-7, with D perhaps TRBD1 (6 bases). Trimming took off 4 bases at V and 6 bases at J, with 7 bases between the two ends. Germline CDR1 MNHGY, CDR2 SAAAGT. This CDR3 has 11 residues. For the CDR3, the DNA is TGTGCCAGCAGTTCCAGGGGCGAGCAGTACTTC. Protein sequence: CASSSRGEQYF.

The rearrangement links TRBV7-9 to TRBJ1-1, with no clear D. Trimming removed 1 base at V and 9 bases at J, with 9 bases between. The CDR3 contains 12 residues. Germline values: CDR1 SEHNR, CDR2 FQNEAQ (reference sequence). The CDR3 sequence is CASSLDVEKAFF. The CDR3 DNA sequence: TGTGCCAGCAGCTTAGATGTTGAAAAAGCTTTCTTT.

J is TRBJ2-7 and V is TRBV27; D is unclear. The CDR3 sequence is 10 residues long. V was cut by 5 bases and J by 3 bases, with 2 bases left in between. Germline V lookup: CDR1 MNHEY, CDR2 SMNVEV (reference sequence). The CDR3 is CASSHYEQYF. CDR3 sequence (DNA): TGTGCCAGCAGTCACTACGAGCAGTACTTC.

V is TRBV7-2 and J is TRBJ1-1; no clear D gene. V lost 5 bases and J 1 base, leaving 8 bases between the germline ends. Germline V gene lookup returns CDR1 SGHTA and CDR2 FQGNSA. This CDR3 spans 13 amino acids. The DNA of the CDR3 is TGTGCCAGCAGCCAAACAACGAACACTGAAGCTTTCTTT. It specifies CASSQTTNTEAFF.

CDR3 sequence: CASSVEGTGRTEAFF. CDR3 DNA sequence: TGTGCCAGCAGCGTAGAAGGGACAGGGCGCACTGAAGCTTTCTTT. The V call is TRBV9, the J call TRBJ1-1; 9 bases are a match to TRBD1. The CDR3 is made up of 15 amino acids. The V gene's germline CDR1 is SGDLS and CDR2 YYNGEE. V shed 0 bases and J 4 bases; nucleotides not matched to a gene: 4.

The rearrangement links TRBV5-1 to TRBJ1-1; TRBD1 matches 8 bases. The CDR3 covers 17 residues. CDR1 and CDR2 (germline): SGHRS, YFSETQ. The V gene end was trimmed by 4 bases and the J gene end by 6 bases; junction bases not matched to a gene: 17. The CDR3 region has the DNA TGCGCCAGCAGCCGGCTAACTGTGGGGACAGGTAAAGCTGAAGCTTTCTTT. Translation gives CASSRLTVGTGKAEAFF.

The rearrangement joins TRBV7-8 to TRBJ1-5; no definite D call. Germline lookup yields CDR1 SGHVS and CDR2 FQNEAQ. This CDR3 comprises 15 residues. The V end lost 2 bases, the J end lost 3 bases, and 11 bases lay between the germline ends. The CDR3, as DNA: TGTGCCAGCAGCTTAATATACGACCACAATCAGCCCCAGCATTTT. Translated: CASSLIYDHNQPQHF.

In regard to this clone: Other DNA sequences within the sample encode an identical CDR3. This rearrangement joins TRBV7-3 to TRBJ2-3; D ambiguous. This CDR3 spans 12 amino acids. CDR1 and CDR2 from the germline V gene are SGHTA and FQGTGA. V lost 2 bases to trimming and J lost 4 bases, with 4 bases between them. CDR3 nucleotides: TGTGCCAGCAGCTTATCTCCAGATACGCAGTATTTT. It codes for CASSLSPDTQYF. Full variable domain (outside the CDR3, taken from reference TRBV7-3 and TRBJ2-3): GAGVSQTPSNKVTEKGKYVELRCDPISGHTALYWYRQSLGQGPEFLIYFQGTGAADDSGLPNDRFFAVRPEGSVSTLKIQRTERGDSAVYLCASSLSPDTQYFGPGTRLTVL.